These 8 T cell receptor beta chains share one sample of origin, sequenced in a study of monozygotic twins with inflammatory bowel disease. TCRdb re-called the 5' RACE reads and catalogs CDR3 proteins one per entry, DNA excluded. The ten top clones account for over 2.5%, within a sample of 150,000 to 200,000 distinct CDR3 sequences. The sample consisted of blood. The receptors derive from a human donor with ulcerative colitis or Crohn's disease, or a healthy co-twin of an affected twin (not recorded which).

The chain is built from TRBV5-1 and TRBJ1-1; TCRdb proposes TRBD1, but this gene call is untestable without DNA. The CDR3 loop spans 14 amino acids. Germline-derived CDR1 and CDR2 are SGHRS and YFSETQ. CDR3: CASSSRAPNTEAFF.

V is TRBV5-1 and J is TRBJ1-1. Germline lookup yields CDR1 SGHRS and CDR2 YFSETQ. This CDR3 region has 13 residues. The CDR3 spells CASSLDIDTEAFF.

V gene TRBV6-1 combines with J gene TRBJ2-3; TCRdb picks TRBD1, but there is no DNA to check that call. The CDR3 runs to 15 residues. Germline lookup yields CDR1 MNHNS and CDR2 SASEGT. CDR3 protein: CASSGTGRSTDTQYF.

This chain links TRBV27 with TRBJ2-1. This CDR3 is built from 15 residues. Germline V gene sequence: CDR1 MNHEY, CDR2 SMNVEV (reference sequence). The CDR3 is CASSLSRWAYNEQFF.

The rearrangement joins TRBV6-1 to TRBJ2-7; TCRdb calls TRBD1, which cannot be checked without DNA. Germline V gene data show CDR1 as MNHNS and CDR2 as SASEGT. This CDR3 has 16 residues. This chain's CDR3 is CASSEAAGLSSYEQYF.

The gene calls are TRBV19 and TRBJ2-6; the TCRdb call, TRBD1, lacks DNA for checking. The CDR3 has 17 residues. From germline, CDR1 is LNHDA and CDR2 SQIVND (reference sequence). CDR3 sequence: CASSTGTGGSGANVLTF. The complete variable domain, with remaining parts taken from reference TRBV19 and TRBJ2-6, reads DGGITQSPKYLFRKEGQNVTLSCEQNLNHDAMYWYRQDPGQGLRLIYYSQIVNDFQKGDIAEGYSVSREKKESFPLTVTSAQKNPTAFYLCASSTGTGGSGANVLTFGAGSRLTVL.

This rearrangement joins TRBV20-1 to TRBJ2-1; no DNA is available, so the TRBD2 call from TCRdb remains unchecked. The CDR3 covers 12 residues. The germline gives CDR1 DFQATT, CDR2 SNEGSKA (reference sequence). The CDR3 loop reads CSTSGGRDEQFF.

V and J are TRBV7-2 and TRBJ2-3; TCRdb picks TRBD1, but there is no DNA to check that call. Germline values: CDR1 SGHTA, CDR2 FQGNSA. The CDR3 consists of 15 residues. CDR3 protein: CASSAGGQGSDTQYF.